Listed below are T cell receptor beta chains from one sample, sequenced in a study of T cell responses to AZD1222 COVID-19 vaccine. Assay: immunoSEQ multiplex PCR; the TCRdb copy retains only in-frame clones and omits some. The data contain about 110,000 clones, approximately 89% of them singletons. The starting material was peripheral blood, obtained 28 days after the second AZD1222 dose. These receptors were collected from an adult who received the AZD1222 COVID-19 vaccine. Both conserved end residues are part of each CDR3.

>TRBV27
CASSLFTAESSYNSPLHF
>TRBV18
CASSPPGSNQPQHF
>TRBV2
CASSDQPQETQYF
>TRBV14
CASSLSPIPYEQYF
>TRBV5-4
CASSLGQGRSYEQYF
>TRBV29-1
CSAKGQRETEAFF
>TRBV6-5
CASSTGHGNQPQHF
>TRBV4-2
CASSQDRGASQPQHF
>TRBV6-6
CASSYSSGSTYEQYF
>TRBV27
CASSQGGGLNNEQFF
>TRBV24-1
CATGARTESGANVLTF
>TRBV6-4
CASSDKGGSYNEQFF
>TRBV3-1/TRBV3-2
CASSQVGGSGGLRNGETQYF
>TRBV27
CASSLLGRGPTEAFF
>TRBV12-3/TRBV12-4
CASSFDSGVIATF
>TRBV9
CASSVVSGRQETQYF
>TRBV27
CASSLLKGGMNTEAFF
>TRBV12-3/TRBV12-4
CASFRPGGTEAFF
>TRBV7-3
CASSPPGNTEAFF
>TRBV7-6
CASSRSDYEQYF
>TRBV6-1
CASSEGFNQPQHF
>TRBV7-9
CASSLRGVGANVLTF
>TRBV6-2/TRBV6-3
CASSELVVNYGYTF
>TRBV6-2/TRBV6-3
CASSYSASGAYTDTQYF
>TRBV4-1
CASSQDLGAGYGYTF
>TRBV5-4
CASSLATAGAYNEQFF
>TRBV12-3/TRBV12-4
CASSFVFQQPQHF
>TRBV5-6
CASSLQVSYNEQFF
>TRBV7-2
CASSFPGFTTEAFF
>TRBV4-2
CASKKSNSPLHF
>TRBV20-1
CSASHLSPAFF
>TRBV27
CASSFAGVDTGELFF
>TRBV7-6
CASSATPGEQYF
>TRBV2
CASSYRIDTIYSNQPQHF
>TRBV12-3/TRBV12-4
CASSRELYNEQFF
>TRBV10-1
CATRSRTTDTQYF
>TRBV6-1
CASNLRTATEAFF